The 29 T cell receptor beta chains given below trace back to one sample, sequenced in a study of blood T cell repertoires in COVID-19. The table came from immunoSEQ multiplex PCR; TCRdb's copy has only in-frame clones and leaves some out. The table includes thousands of clones, around 87% detected once. Sequenced material: peripheral blood. All receptors come from a man older than 75 with active COVID-19.

The chain has TRBV15 and TRBJ2-1, with TRBD2 matching over 11 bases. CDR1 and CDR2 from the germline V gene are LNHNV and YYDKDF (reference sequence). The CDR3 is 15 amino acids. V shed 4 bases, J shed 8 bases, and the junction held 7 bases outside the gene matches. The CDR3 region has the DNA TGTGCCACCAGCAACCACCTAGCGGGAGGTTATGAGCAGTTCTTC. Protein sequence: CATSNHLAGGYEQFF.

The rearrangement uses TRBV28 and TRBJ1-5, with D unclear. Germline CDR1 is MDHEN and CDR2 is SYDVKM. The V end lost 7 bases, the J end lost 9 bases, and 13 bases lay between the germline ends. The CDR3 has 12 amino acids. The CDR3 region has the DNA TGTGCCAGCAACAACGGGGATCGGCCCCAGCATTTT. Its protein product is CASNNGDRPQHF.

The chain joins TRBV5-1 to TRBJ1-2, with TRBD1 matching over 7 bases. V was pared by 0 bases and J by 8 bases, with 10 bases of the junction left unmatched. This CDR3 has 15 residues. Germline V gives CDR1 SGHRS, CDR2 YFSETQ. This chain's CDR3 is CASSLVGTAKRGYTF. DNA for the CDR3: TGCGCCAGCAGCTTGGTTGGGACAGCAAAGCGGGGCTACACCTTC.

This chain joins TRBV9 and TRBJ2-3; D not resolved. This CDR3 is 17 amino acids long. The V gene lost 0 bases and the J gene lost 4 bases, with 18 bases spanning the gap. Germline lookup yields CDR1 SGDLS and CDR2 YYNGEE. CDR3 DNA sequence: TGTGCCAGCAGCGTAGGCTGGCGAGCGTCCCGCGCAGATACGCAGTATTTT. This sequence encodes CASSVGWRASRADTQYF.

The chain employs TRBV11-2 and TRBJ2-7, with TRBD2 identical over 12 bases. V shed 4 bases and J 4 bases; nucleotides not matched to a gene: 8. This CDR3 contains 16 residues. Looked up from germline, CDR1 is SGHAT and CDR2 is FQNNGV. The CDR3 DNA is TGTGCCAGCAGCTCCTTACTAGCGGGAGGTTTGTACGAGCAGTACTTC. It yields the protein CASSSLLAGGLYEQYF.

The chain recombines TRBV5-1 with TRBJ2-1; a weak D match, TRBD1 (6 bases). This CDR3 has 14 residues. Germline V gene data show CDR1 as SGHRS and CDR2 as YFSETQ. Trimming cost V 2 bases and J 0 bases, with 6 bases left between them. Here the CDR3 reads CASSLQGSYNEQFF. CDR3 nucleotides: TGCGCCAGCAGCTTACAGGGCTCCTACAATGAGCAGTTCTTC.

This clone was detected once. The CDR3 carries no conserved terminal phenylalanine or tryptophan, so it likely arises from a read error. No DNA is shown, since the ends of the CDR3 on it are uncertain; the CDR3 is the one TCRdb lists. The rearrangement uses TRBV7-9 and TRBJ2-7; the DNA was not used to check the table's D call, TRBD1. In germline, CDR1 is SEHNR, CDR2 FQNEAQ (reference sequence). The CDR3 has 13 residues if both end residues are counted. CDR3 region: CASRVENRQGPGR.

This clone was detected once. This chain joins TRBV6-4 and TRBJ2-1, with 10 bases that match TRBD2. Germline V lookup: CDR1 MRHNA, CDR2 SNTAGT. V dropped 3 bases and J dropped 7; count of bases not matched to a gene: 3. This CDR3 comprises 14 residues. CDR3: CASSELAGRNEQFF. DNA for the CDR3: TGTGCCAGCAGTGAACTAGCGGGGAGGAATGAGCAGTTCTTC.

This rearrangement joins TRBV27 to TRBJ2-5; 9 bases agree with TRBD1. The germline gives CDR1 MNHEY, CDR2 SMNVEV (reference sequence). Germline trimming cut 4 bases from V and 7 bases from J; bases unmatched to any gene: 10. The CDR3 has 15 residues. CDR3 amino acids: CASSYTGGAYTTQYF. The CDR3 bases are TGTGCCAGCAGTTACACAGGGGGCGCTTATACGACCCAGTACTTC.

J is TRBJ1-1 and V is TRBV6-5, with D unresolved. The CDR3 covers 13 residues. The V gene lost 7 bases and the J gene lost 11 bases, with 20 bases spanning the gap. Germline V gene lookup returns CDR1 MNHEY and CDR2 SVGAGI. CDR3 protein: CASMAVTGSWAFF. DNA for the CDR3: TGTGCCAGCATGGCTGTAACGGGGAGCTGGGCTTTCTTT.

The chain's CDR3 is CSVGLGGWTDTQYF. CDR3 bases: TGCAGCGTGGGACTGGGGGGTTGGACAGATACGCAGTATTTT. The chain combines TRBV29-1 with TRBJ2-3, with D perhaps matching TRBD2 (6 bases). The CDR3 has 14 amino acids. Germline values: CDR1 SQVTM, CDR2 ANQGSEA. Trimming removed 6 bases at V and 3 bases at J, with 16 bases between.

The chain couples TRBV9 to TRBJ2-7; 9 bases agree with TRBD1. CDR3 size: 16 residues. The trim removed 3 bases at V and 3 bases at J, leaving 10 bases unmatched. The germline V gene encodes CDR1 SGDLS and CDR2 YYNGEE. In DNA form, the CDR3 reads TGTGCCAGCAGCGACGCACCGGGACAGGGTGACTACGAGCAGTACTTC. This encodes CASSDAPGQGDYEQYF.

This sequence joins TRBV28 and TRBJ2-5; 13 nucleotides align to TRBD2. Germline CDR1 is MDHEN and CDR2 is SYDVKM. The J segment lost 7 bases and the V segment lost 3 bases, leaving 2 bases of the junction unmatched. The CDR3 totals 14 residues. This CDR3 reads CASSLTSGRRTQYF. CDR3 nucleotides: TGTGCCAGCAGTTTGACTAGCGGGAGGAGGACCCAGTACTTC.

This chain links TRBV29-1 with TRBJ2-7; 16 bases are shared with TRBD2. J lost 4 bases, V lost 6 bases, and 9 bases had no gene match. The CDR3 loop spans 16 amino acids. The germline gives CDR1 SQVTM, CDR2 ANQGSEA. The CDR3 loop reads CSVQGTSGRAWYEQYF. The CDR3 nucleotides are TGCAGCGTCCAAGGGACTAGCGGGAGGGCCTGGTACGAGCAGTACTTC.

J is TRBJ1-2 and V is TRBV2; the D is unclear. Germline V gene sequence: CDR1 SNHLY, CDR2 FYNNEI. V lost 4 bases, J lost 4 bases, and 4 bases lay in between. The CDR3 loop spans 11 amino acids. The CDR3 protein is CASSVIYGYTF. The CDR3 region has the DNA TGTGCCAGCAGTGTTATCTATGGCTACACCTTC.

The chain employs TRBV20-1 and TRBJ2-7, with 14 bases that match TRBD2. V lost 3 bases, J lost 6 bases, and 4 bases stayed unmatched. Germline V gene sequence: CDR1 DFQATT, CDR2 SNEGSKA (reference sequence). The CDR3 is 14 amino acids. CDR3: CSASLGTSGSEQYF. CDR3 DNA sequence: TGCAGTGCTAGTTTGGGGACTAGCGGGAGCGAGCAGTACTTC.

This chain joins TRBV4-1 and TRBJ1-1; TRBD1 matches 10 bases. This CDR3 spans 16 amino acids. CDR1 is MGHRA and CDR2 is YSYEKL in the germline V gene. With V trimmed by 1 base and J by 3 bases, 5 bases remained unmatched. This CDR3 is CASSQGPGQGDTEAFF. The CDR3 DNA reads as TGCGCCAGCAGCCAAGGGCCCGGACAGGGGGACACTGAAGCTTTCTTT.

The CDR3 DNA is TGTGCCAGCAGCCTTGGGGCTGGCTATCCCGAAGCTTTCTTT. Translating it yields CASSLGAGYPEAFF. This rearrangement joins TRBV5-5 to TRBJ1-1; possible D gene TRBD1, 5 bases. Looked up from germline, CDR1 is SGHKS and CDR2 is YYEKEE (reference sequence). V was clipped by 4 bases and J by 8 bases, with 18 bases between them. This CDR3 is 14 amino acids long.

The gene calls are TRBV28 and TRBJ1-5; D is ambiguous. CDR3 length: 15 amino acids. V gave up 7 bases and J gave up 0 bases, with 13 bases separating them. CDR1 MDHEN and CDR2 SYDVKM come from the germline V gene. The CDR3, as DNA: TGTGCCAGCACCACTTCGCCGTATAGCAATCAGCCCCAGCATTTT. The encoded protein is CASTTSPYSNQPQHF.

This rearrangement joins TRBV14 to TRBJ2-3, with D perhaps matching TRBD2 (5 bases). This CDR3 has 13 amino acids. Trimming shortened V by 4 bases and J by 5 bases, and 10 bases separated the two germline ends. Germline loops: CDR1 SGHDN, CDR2 FVKESK. The CDR3 region has the DNA TGTGCCAGCAGCCCCTTCGCGGGAGATACGCAGTATTTT. This codes for CASSPFAGDTQYF.

The genes are TRBV19 and TRBJ1-1, with 10 bases fitting TRBD1. J was trimmed by 5 bases and V by 6 bases; bases with no gene match: 12. The CDR3 runs to 16 residues. The germline V gene encodes CDR1 LNHDA and CDR2 SQIVND (reference sequence). This CDR3 reads CASRSWGQGIGTEAFF. The CDR3 DNA is TGTGCCAGTAGGTCCTGGGGACAGGGGATTGGGACTGAAGCTTTCTTT.

The chain joins TRBV19 to TRBJ1-1; TRBD1 agrees at 7 bases. The CDR3 is made up of 15 amino acids. CDR1 LNHDA and CDR2 SQIVND come from the germline V gene (reference sequence). Germline trimming cut 4 bases from V and 1 base from J; bases unmatched to any gene: 6. The CDR3 loop reads CASSTGQTKNTEAFF. The CDR3, as DNA: TGTGCCAGTAGTACGGGACAGACTAAGAACACTGAAGCTTTCTTT.

This clone was detected only once. J is TRBJ2-3 and V is TRBV9; D is uncertain. Trimming removed 3 bases from V and 6 bases from J, with 11 bases in between. This CDR3 contains 13 residues. The germline V gene encodes CDR1 SGDLS and CDR2 YYNGEE. CDR3 protein: CASSEAPRDTQYF. CDR3 DNA: TGTGCCAGCAGCGAGGCCCCGAGGGATACGCAGTATTTT.

This chain connects TRBV3-1 (or the pseudogene TRBV3-2) to TRBJ1-2, with 7 bases that match TRBD1. The CDR3 extends over 16 amino acids. The V segment lost 3 bases and the J segment 4 bases; nucleotides outside the gene matches: 11. Germline V gene data show CDR1 as LGHDT and CDR2 as YNNKEL (reference sequence). CDR3 DNA: TGTGCCAGCAGCCAGTCCCAGGGGGAAAGGAGCTATGGCTACACCTTC. This sequence encodes CASSQSQGERSYGYTF.

The chain is built from TRBV19 and TRBJ2-2, with 8 bases matching TRBD1. CDR3 size: 15 residues. CDR1 and CDR2 from the germline V gene are LNHDA and SQIVND (reference sequence). The V gene end was trimmed by 1 base and the J gene end by 7 bases; junction bases not matched to a gene: 5. The CDR3 is CASSIGRQGSGELFF. The CDR3 nucleotides read TGTGCCAGTAGTATAGGGAGACAGGGGAGCGGGGAGCTGTTTTTT. Combining the CDR3 with reference TRBV19 and TRBJ2-2 gives the whole variable domain DGGITQSPKYLFRKEGQNVTLSCEQNLNHDAMYWYRQDPGQGLRLIYYSQIVNDFQKGDIAEGYSVSREKKESFPLTVTSAQKNPTAFYLCASSIGRQGSGELFFGEGSRLTVL.

The V gene is TRBV3-1 (or the pseudogene TRBV3-2), the J gene TRBJ2-1; D is perhaps TRBD2 (6 bases). The length of the CDR3 is 17 residues. Trimming took off 4 bases at V and 5 bases at J, with 21 bases between the two ends. The germline V gene has CDR1 LGHDT and CDR2 YNNKEL (reference sequence). The CDR3 is CASSLVPGLNGDNEQFF. In DNA, the CDR3 is TGTGCCAGCAGCCTAGTCCCGGGACTGAATGGAGACAATGAGCAGTTCTTC.

The genes are TRBV7-3 and TRBJ1-1; 10 nucleotides agree with TRBD1. The CDR3 covers 13 residues. Per the germline V gene, CDR1 is SGHTA and CDR2 is FQGTGA. V lost 5 bases to trimming and J lost 6 bases; unmatched junction nucleotides: 3. DNA for the CDR3: TGTGCCAGCAGCCCCGGGACAGGGGCTGAAGCTTTCTTT. Protein sequence: CASSPGTGAEAFF.

This sequence joins TRBV12-3 or TRBV12-4 and TRBJ1-6, with no clear D. There are 13 residues in the CDR3. V lost 5 bases and J lost 9, with 11 bases in between. CDR3 amino acids: CASSPGLGSPLHF. The CDR3 DNA sequence: TGTGCCAGCAGTCCGGGGTTGGGTTCACCCCTCCACTTT.

This clone was counted a few times. J is TRBJ2-1 and V is TRBV12-3 or TRBV12-4; no definite D call. The V end lost 6 bases, the J end lost 7 bases, and 10 bases lay between the germline ends. There are 12 residues in the CDR3. The CDR3 here is CASSPGQNEQFF. CDR3 in DNA: TGTGCCAGCAGCCCCGGTCAAAATGAGCAGTTCTTC.